A selection of T cell receptor beta chains follows, all from one sample in a study of blood T cell repertoires in COVID-19. Profiling relied on immunoSEQ multiplex PCR, and the TCRdb table lists in-frame clones only, not all of them. The table has approximately 230,000 clones, over 75% seen once. The specimen was PBMCs or T cells enriched from blood (not recorded which). These receptors were collected from a man aged 40-55 years who had recovered from COVID-19. Each CDR3 is given with its conserved first and last residue. The order of the fields is CDR3 protein, CDR3 DNA, D gene, CDR3 length, J gene, clone size, V gene. A D gene is named only where the DNA matches it firmly. Not every row has a clone size; where given, it reads once, few, many or a size class.

CSVDHMEPDTQYF | TGCAGCGTCGACCACATGGAGCCAGATACGCAGTATTTT | - | 13 | TRBJ2-3 | - | TRBV29-1
CASSAWGAGNPTEQYF | TGTGCCAGCAGCGCGTGGGGTGCGGGAAACCCTACCGAGCAGTACTTC | - | 16 | TRBJ2-7 | - | TRBV7-8
CASSIYGGGYSNQPQHF | TGTGCCAGCAGTATTTATGGGGGGGGTTATAGCAATCAGCCCCAGCATTTT | - | 17 | TRBJ1-5 | - | TRBV28
CASSSDKGPYGYTF | TGCGCCAGCAGCTCGGACAAGGGCCCTTATGGCTACACCTTC | - | 14 | TRBJ1-2 | - | TRBV4-1
CASDQSPGNTGELFF | TGCGCCAGCGACCAAAGTCCAGGGAACACCGGGGAGCTGTTTTTT | - | 15 | TRBJ2-2 | - | TRBV5-1
CASSPVGTGLPEQYF | TGTGCCAGCAGCCCTGTCGGGACAGGGCTTCCCGAGCAGTACTTC | TRBD1 | 15 | TRBJ2-7 | - | TRBV11-2
CAISEGGETYEQYF | TGTGCCATCAGTGAGGGCGGGGAGACCTACGAGCAGTACTTC | - | 14 | TRBJ2-7 | - | TRBV10-3
CASSLQINYGYTF | TGTGCCAGCAGCCTACAGATTAACTATGGCTACACCTTC | - | 13 | TRBJ1-2 | - | TRBV9
CASSLGGRSYEQYF | TGTGCCAGTAGTCTCGGGGGGCGCTCCTACGAGCAGTACTTC | - | 14 | TRBJ2-7 | - | TRBV19
CASSFTVGNTIYF | TGTGCCAGCAGTTTCACAGTTGGAAACACCATATATTTT | - | 13 | TRBJ1-3 | - | TRBV12-3/TRBV12-4
CASSLARATNYGYTF | TGTGCCAGCAGCTTAGCGAGGGCAACTAACTATGGCTACACCTTC | - | 15 | TRBJ1-2 | few | TRBV7-2
CASSQEDRVQETQYF | TGTGCCAGCAGCCAAGAGGACAGGGTGCAAGAGACCCAGTACTTC | TRBD1 | 15 | TRBJ2-5 | - | TRBV4-2
CASSQTGEETQYF | TGCGCCAGCAGCCAGACAGGGGAAGAGACCCAGTACTTC | TRBD1 | 13 | TRBJ2-5 | - | TRBV5-1
CASTSAGQNSGQRIYGYTF | TGTGCCAGCACCTCCGCGGGTCAAAACTCGGGACAGCGGATATATGGCTACACCTTC | TRBD1 | 19 | TRBJ1-2 | - | TRBV5-8
CASSLGQREGPDTQYF | TGTGCCAGCAGCTTAGGGCAGCGGGAGGGCCCAGATACGCAGTATTTT | TRBD2 | 16 | TRBJ2-3 | few | TRBV11-3
CASSLISQSQETQYF | TGTGCCAGCTCACTGATCAGTCAGTCCCAAGAGACCCAGTACTTC | - | 15 | TRBJ2-5 | - | TRBV18
CAWSVTRGNEQFF | TGTGCCTGGAGTGTAACCAGGGGCAATGAGCAGTTCTTC | - | 13 | TRBJ2-1 | - | TRBV30
CSVYSGTLETQYF | TGCAGCGTATATTCCGGGACACTGGAGACCCAGTACTTC | - | 13 | TRBJ2-5 | - | TRBV29-1
CASSLAGRTGLGYTF | TGTGCCAGCAGCTTAGCGGGGCGGACAGGGCTGGGCTACACCTTC | TRBD1 | 15 | TRBJ1-2 | - | TRBV7-9
CAISTKQGDYGYTF | TGTGCCATCAGTACTAAACAGGGGGACTATGGCTACACCTTC | TRBD1 | 14 | TRBJ1-2 | - | TRBV10-3
CASSLSQTPYNEQFF | TGTGCCAGCAGTTTATCTCAGACACCGTACAATGAGCAGTTCTTC | - | 15 | TRBJ2-1 | - | TRBV27
CASSPSGTANEKLFF | TGTGCCAGCTCACCATCCGGGACAGCTAATGAAAAACTGTTTTTT | TRBD1 | 15 | TRBJ1-4 | - | TRBV18
CAWSGPGHPNAGELFF | TGTGCCTGGAGTGGACCGGGACACCCAAACGCCGGGGAGCTGTTTTTT | - | 16 | TRBJ2-2 | once | TRBV30
CASSLATAGGLYEQYF | TGTGCCAGCAGCTTGGCCACGGCAGGGGGCTTGTACGAGCAGTACTTC | TRBD1 | 16 | TRBJ2-7 | - | TRBV5-6
CARRLRGCYGYTF | TGTGCCAGAAGGCTCAGGGGCTGCTATGGCTACACCTTC | - | 13 | TRBJ1-2 | - | TRBV5-3
CASSPIQGAPGEKLFF | TGCGCCAGCAGCCCAATACAGGGGGCGCCCGGTGAAAAACTGTTTTTT | TRBD1 | 16 | TRBJ1-4 | - | TRBV4-3
CASSFNGLPNTGELFF | TGTGCCAGCAGTTTCAACGGACTACCGAACACCGGGGAGCTGTTTTTT | - | 16 | TRBJ2-2 | - | TRBV27
CASRYTGSGANVLTF | TGTGCCAGCAGATATACAGGGTCTGGGGCCAACGTCCTGACTTTC | - | 15 | TRBJ2-6 | - | TRBV11-2
CASSLQGVDQPQHF | TGTGCCAGCAGCTTACAGGGCGTGGACCAGCCCCAGCATTTT | - | 14 | TRBJ1-5 | - | TRBV7-2
CASSPKRWREADTQYF | TGTGCCAGCAGCCCGAAAAGATGGAGGGAGGCAGATACGCAGTATTTT | - | 16 | TRBJ2-3 | - | TRBV21-1
CAIGLAGNYEQYF | TGTGCCATCGGACTAGCGGGGAACTACGAGCAGTACTTC | TRBD2 | 13 | TRBJ2-7 | - | TRBV10-3
CASSVIRDYEQYF | TGTGCCAGCAGCGTAATCAGGGACTACGAGCAGTACTTC | - | 13 | TRBJ2-7 | - | TRBV9
CSVRQGGPSEQYF | TGCAGCGTCCGACAGGGAGGTCCTTCCGAGCAGTACTTC | - | 13 | TRBJ2-7 | - | TRBV29-1
CASSDNAGETQYF | TGTGCCAGCAGTGACAATGCCGGAGAGACCCAGTACTTC | - | 13 | TRBJ2-5 | - | TRBV6-4
CASSQEGGIDTQYF | TGTGCCAGCAGCCAAGAAGGGGGCATAGATACGCAGTATTTT | TRBD1 | 14 | TRBJ2-3 | - | TRBV3-1/TRBV3-2
CASSQGDDREYSPLHF | TGCGCCAGCAGCCAAGGGGATGACAGGGAGTATTCACCCCTCCACTTT | TRBD1 | 16 | TRBJ1-6 | - | TRBV4-3
CASSAGGNGNTIYF | TGTGCCAGCAGCGCGGGGGGGAACGGAAACACCATATATTTT | - | 14 | TRBJ1-3 | once | TRBV5-5
CASSLSSGAGTQYF | TGTGCCAGCAGCTTATCGTCAGGGGCTGGAACGCAGTATTTT | - | 14 | TRBJ2-3 | - | TRBV11-2
CASSQWQENTGELFF | TGCGCCAGCAGCCAGTGGCAGGAGAACACCGGGGAGCTGTTTTTT | - | 15 | TRBJ2-2 | - | TRBV4-1
CASSLDSSQETQYF | TGTGCCAGCAGCTTGGACAGCAGCCAAGAGACCCAGTACTTC | - | 14 | TRBJ2-5 | - | TRBV5-5
CASSFYSGSYNEQFF | TGTGCCAGCAGTTTCTATAGCGGGAGTTACAATGAGCAGTTCTTC | TRBD2 | 15 | TRBJ2-1 | - | TRBV27
CAIRRGRTGDSYEQYF | TGTGCCATCAGGCGAGGGAGGACAGGGGATTCCTACGAGCAGTACTTC | TRBD1 | 16 | TRBJ2-7 | - | TRBV10-3
CASREREITGELFF | TGTGCCAGCAGAGAAAGGGAGATCACCGGGGAGCTGTTTTTT | - | 14 | TRBJ2-2 | - | TRBV7-2
CASSLWTRNTGELFF | TGTGCCAGCAGCTTATGGACTAGGAACACCGGGGAGCTGTTTTTT | TRBD2 | 15 | TRBJ2-2 | - | TRBV7-2
CAISGLSQETQYF | TGTGCCATCAGTGGACTCTCGCAAGAGACCCAGTACTTC | - | 13 | TRBJ2-5 | - | TRBV10-3
CASSTPGLGGYEQYF | TGTGCCAGCAGTACACCGGGACTAGGTGGCTACGAGCAGTACTTC | TRBD2 | 15 | TRBJ2-7 | - | TRBV6-5
CASSLLQGPNTEAFF | TGTGCCAGCAGCCTGTTACAGGGCCCGAACACTGAAGCTTTCTTT | - | 15 | TRBJ1-1 | - | TRBV7-9
CASSTADRGSYNEQFF | TGTGCCAGTAGTACTGCGGACAGGGGCTCCTACAATGAGCAGTTCTTC | TRBD1 | 16 | TRBJ2-1 | - | TRBV19
CASSPGHPEGYGYTF | TGTGCCAGCAGCCCAGGACACCCGGAGGGTTATGGCTACACCTTC | - | 15 | TRBJ1-2 | - | TRBV7-2
CASNGGERNSPLHF | TGTGCCAGTAATGGCGGTGAGAGAAATTCACCCCTCCACTTT | - | 14 | TRBJ1-6 | - | TRBV19
CASSFGDQPQHF | TGTGCCAGCAGCTTCGGGGATCAGCCCCAGCATTTT | - | 12 | TRBJ1-5 | - | TRBV7-9